This T cell receptor beta chain stems from a study of technical replicates of blood from several donors. V was trimmed by 2 bases and J by 5 bases, leaving 11 bases between them. The CDR3 sequence is 13 residues long. The germline V gene has CDR1 SGHRS and CDR2 YFSETQ. Some clones are missing from TCRdb's copy, which holds only in-frame ones; the method was immunoSEQ multiplex PCR. Here the sample spans some 70,000 clones, under 98% being singletons. The genes are TRBV5-1 and TRBJ2-7, with D perhaps matching TRBD1 (6 bases). The sequence derives from a human donor in good health. Sequenced input: T cells isolated from PBMCs. The CDR3 coding sequence is TGCGCCAGCAGCTTCAGAGGGGGAGACGAGCAGTACTTC. Translation gives CASSFRGGDEQYF.